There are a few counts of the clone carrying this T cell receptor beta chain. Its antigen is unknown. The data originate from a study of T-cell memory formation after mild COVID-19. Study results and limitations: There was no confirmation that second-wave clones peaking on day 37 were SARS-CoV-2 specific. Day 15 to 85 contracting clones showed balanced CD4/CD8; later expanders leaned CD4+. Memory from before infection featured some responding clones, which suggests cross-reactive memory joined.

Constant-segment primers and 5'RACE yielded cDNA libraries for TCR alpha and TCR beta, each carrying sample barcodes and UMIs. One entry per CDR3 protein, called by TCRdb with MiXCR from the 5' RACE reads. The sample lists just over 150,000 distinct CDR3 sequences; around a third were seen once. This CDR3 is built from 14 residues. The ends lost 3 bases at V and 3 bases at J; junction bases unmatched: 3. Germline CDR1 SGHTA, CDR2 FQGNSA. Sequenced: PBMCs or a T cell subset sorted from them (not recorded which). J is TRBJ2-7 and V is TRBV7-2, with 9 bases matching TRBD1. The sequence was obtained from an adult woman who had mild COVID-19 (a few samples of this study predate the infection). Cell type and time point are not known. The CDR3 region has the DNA TGTGCCAGCAGCTTTGGACAGGGGAACTACGAGCAGTACTTC. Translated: CASSFGQGNYEQYF.